This T cell receptor beta chain comes out of a study of shared clonotypes between healthy human individuals. Whole-study results and caveats: In general, naive subsets displayed greater estimated richness than memory subsets did.

The germline V gene encodes CDR1 SGHTA and CDR2 FQGNSA. V was cut by 4 bases and J by 2 bases, with 8 bases left in between. This CDR3 contains 13 residues. Assay used: immunoSEQ multiplex PCR; TCRdb lists only in-frame clones, some missing. The sample has millions of clones; roughly nine tenths are singletons. All of the donors resided in Nashville, Tennessee, and each was a Caucasian adult. On this clone: Its antigen remains unidentified.

The TCR sequence derives from a man aged 18 to 29 in good health. The chain is built from TRBV7-2 and TRBJ2-5, with D unclear. The sequenced sample was naive CD4+ T cells sorted from blood. Regarding subset: CD45RA+ positively selected. CDR3 bases: TGTGCCAGCAGCTCGGAGCGACAAGAGACCCAGTACTTC. It specifies CASSSERQETQYF.